Listed below are T cell receptor beta chains from one sample, sequenced in a study of OX40 agonist ivuxolimab in advanced cancers. The assay was immunoSEQ multiplex PCR, and TCRdb's table has in-frame clones only and misses some. This table holds under 20,000 clones, over 75% found once. Here the sequenced sample was CD4+ or CD8+ T cells sorted from blood, taken in a trial of the OX40 agonist ivuxolimab. The receptors shown here come from an adult with an advanced solid tumor such as melanoma, head and neck, liver or kidney cancer. The conserved cysteine and the conserved F or W are not part of the CDR3 here. D genes are given only for firm matches. Not all rows give a size; the values are once, few, many and, for expanded clones, a class.

CDR3 length: 13; D gene: NA; V gene: TRBV6-4; clone size: NA; CDR3 protein: ASSESSGVGGELF
CDR3 length: 14; D gene: TRBD2; V gene: TRBV4-3; clone size: NA; CDR3 protein: ASSQGLADSSYEQY
CDR3 length: 14; D gene: NA; V gene: TRBV5-1; clone size: few; CDR3 protein: ASSLDLTGSNYGYT
CDR3 length: 13; D gene: NA; V gene: TRBV11-2; clone size: NA; CDR3 protein: ASSQGRGENYGYT
CDR3 length: 15; D gene: NA; V gene: TRBV4-2; clone size: NA; CDR3 protein: ASSPYLDDSSYNEQF
CDR3 length: 15; D gene: TRBD1; V gene: TRBV19; clone size: few; CDR3 protein: ASSPGQGAFMNTEAF
CDR3 length: 12; D gene: NA; V gene: TRBV6-1; clone size: NA; CDR3 protein: ASSRQPIDRPQH
CDR3 length: 10; D gene: NA; V gene: TRBV2; clone size: NA; CDR3 protein: ASSERYTEAF
CDR3 length: 13; D gene: NA; V gene: TRBV4-2; clone size: NA; CDR3 protein: ASSYTVAMNTEAF
CDR3 length: 13; D gene: TRBD2; V gene: TRBV28; clone size: NA; CDR3 protein: ASSTQLAGPYEQY
CDR3 length: 11; D gene: NA; V gene: TRBV7-2; clone size: once; CDR3 protein: ASGRRGFEKLF
CDR3 length: 14; D gene: TRBD1; V gene: TRBV7-9; clone size: NA; CDR3 protein: ASSWTGSGFTDTQY
CDR3 length: 15; D gene: TRBD1; V gene: TRBV4-3; clone size: NA; CDR3 protein: ASSQDIGRGQADTQY
CDR3 length: 10; D gene: NA; V gene: TRBV11-2; clone size: NA; CDR3 protein: ASSTFTGELF
CDR3 length: 15; D gene: NA; V gene: TRBV14; clone size: NA; CDR3 protein: ASSQDFGLISGNTIY
CDR3 length: 11; D gene: NA; V gene: TRBV7-9; clone size: NA; CDR3 protein: ASSNHREETQY